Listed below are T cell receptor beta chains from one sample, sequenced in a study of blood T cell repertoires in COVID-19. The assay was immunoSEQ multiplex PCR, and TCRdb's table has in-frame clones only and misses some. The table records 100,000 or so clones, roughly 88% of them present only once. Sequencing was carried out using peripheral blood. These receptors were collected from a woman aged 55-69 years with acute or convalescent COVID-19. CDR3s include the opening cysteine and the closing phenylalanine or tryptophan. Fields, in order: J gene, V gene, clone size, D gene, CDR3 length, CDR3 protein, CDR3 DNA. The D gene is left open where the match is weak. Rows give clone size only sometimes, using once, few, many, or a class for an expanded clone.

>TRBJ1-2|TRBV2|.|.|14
CASSAMGGSLGYTF
TGTGCCAGCAGTGCAATGGGAGGGTCCCTAGGCTACACCTTC
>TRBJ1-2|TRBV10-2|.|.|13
CASSEIANYGYTF
TGCGCCAGCAGTGAGATAGCGAACTATGGCTACACCTTC
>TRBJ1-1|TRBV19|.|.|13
CASTLRVNTEAFF
TGTGCCAGTACCCTCAGGGTTAACACTGAAGCTTTCTTT
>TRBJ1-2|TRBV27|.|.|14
CASSPLGGLHGYTF
TGTGCCAGCAGTCCCCTAGGAGGGTTGCATGGCTACACCTTC
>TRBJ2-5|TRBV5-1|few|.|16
CASSLLASEYQETQYF
TGCGCCAGCAGCTTGTTGGCTAGCGAGTACCAAGAGACCCAGTACTTC
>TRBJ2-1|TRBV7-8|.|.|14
CASSLIVQPNEQFF
TGTGCCAGCAGCTTAATAGTACAGCCCAATGAGCAGTTCTTC
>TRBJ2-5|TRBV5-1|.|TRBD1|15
CASRALGQGAETQYF
TGCGCCAGCAGGGCCCTGGGACAGGGCGCGGAGACCCAGTACTTC
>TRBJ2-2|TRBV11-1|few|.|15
CASSPHPGWKGELFF
TGTGCCAGCAGCCCCCACCCAGGGTGGAAGGGGGAGCTGTTTTTT
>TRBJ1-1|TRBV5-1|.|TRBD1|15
CASSFQGAGNTEAFF
TGCGCCAGCAGCTTCCAGGGGGCCGGGAACACTGAAGCTTTCTTT
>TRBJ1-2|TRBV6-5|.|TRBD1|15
CASSYYRTGGRGYTF
TGTGCCAGCAGTTATTATAGGACAGGGGGCAGGGGCTACACCTTC
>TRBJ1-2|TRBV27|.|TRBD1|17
CASSFPGTGIGWYGYTF
TGTGCCAGCAGTTTCCCCGGGACAGGGATCGGGTGGTATGGCTACACCTTC
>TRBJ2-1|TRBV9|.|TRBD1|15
CASSPGQGTYNEQFF
TGTGCCAGCAGCCCGGGACAGGGAACCTACAATGAGCAGTTCTTC
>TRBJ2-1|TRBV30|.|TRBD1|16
CAWRATAGQGINEQFF
TGTGCCTGGAGGGCCACGGCGGGACAGGGCATCAATGAGCAGTTCTTC
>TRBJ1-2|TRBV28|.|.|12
CASSTTGIGYTF
TGTGCCAGCAGTACCACAGGGATTGGCTACACCTTC
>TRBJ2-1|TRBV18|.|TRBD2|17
CASSPGLAGEANNEQFF
TGTGCCAGCTCGCCGGGACTAGCGGGAGAGGCGAACAATGAGCAGTTCTTC
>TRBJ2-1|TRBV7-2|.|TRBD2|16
CASSSTSGLSYNEQFF
TGTGCCAGCAGCTCGACTAGCGGGTTATCCTACAATGAGCAGTTCTTC
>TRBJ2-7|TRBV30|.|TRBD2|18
CAWKKREEQRRHPYEQYF
TGTGCCTGGAAAAAGCGGGAGGAGCAGCGACGGCATCCCTACGAGCAGTACTTC
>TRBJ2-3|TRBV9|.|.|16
CASSARLTVGTDTQYF
TGTGCCAGCAGCGCCCGACTGACGGTGGGCACAGATACGCAGTATTTT
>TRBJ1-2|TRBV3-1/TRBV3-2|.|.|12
CASTRGEFGYTF
TGTGCCAGCACTCGCGGGGAGTTCGGCTACACCTTC
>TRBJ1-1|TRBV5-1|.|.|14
CASNPTGRGTEAFF
TGCGCCAGCAACCCCACAGGGAGGGGAACTGAAGCTTTCTTT
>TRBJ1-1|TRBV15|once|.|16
CATSRGGRAQNTEAFF
TGTGCCACCAGCAGAGGGGGCAGAGCCCAGAACACTGAAGCTTTCTTT
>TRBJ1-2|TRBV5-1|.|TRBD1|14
CASSPGTVDYGYTF
TGCGCCAGCAGCCCGGGGACAGTGGACTATGGCTACACCTTC
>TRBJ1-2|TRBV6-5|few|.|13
CASSPGGRYGYTF
TGTGCCAGCAGTCCCGGAGGCCGGTATGGCTACACCTTC
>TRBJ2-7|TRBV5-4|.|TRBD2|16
CASRFSGSRGFDEQYF
TGTGCCAGCAGGTTTAGCGGGAGTCGGGGATTCGACGAGCAGTACTTC
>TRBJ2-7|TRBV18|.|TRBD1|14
CASSQGTGYYEQYF
TGTGCCAGCTCTCAAGGGACAGGGTACTACGAGCAGTACTTC
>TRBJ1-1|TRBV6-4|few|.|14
CASTRTLWNTEAFF
TGTGCCAGCACCAGGACTCTGTGGAACACTGAAGCTTTCTTT
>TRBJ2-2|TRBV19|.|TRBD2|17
CASRQGLAPLGTGELFF
TGTGCCAGTAGGCAGGGACTAGCGCCCCTCGGGACCGGGGAGCTGTTTTTT
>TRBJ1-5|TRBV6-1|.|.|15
CASSEGGLPNQPQHF
TGTGCCAGCAGTGAGGGGGGTCTCCCTAATCAGCCCCAGCATTTT
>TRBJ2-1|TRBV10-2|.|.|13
CASSEGLAYEQFF
TGCGCCAGCAGTGAGGGACTGGCCTATGAGCAGTTCTTC
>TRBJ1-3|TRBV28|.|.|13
CASSLTSGNTIYF
TGTGCCAGCAGTTTAACGAGCGGAAACACCATATATTTT